This T cell receptor beta chain appears in the sequencing data of a study of blood T cell repertoires in COVID-19. Repertoires were generated with immunoSEQ multiplex PCR, while TCRdb's copy carries only in-frame clones and drops some. The table has under 300,000 clones, approximately 80% seen once. The TCR originated in a young man who had recovered from COVID-19. Material: peripheral blood.

The CDR3 DNA reads TGTGCCAGCAGCTCCCTACAGGGGAACGAAAAACTGTTTTTT. Its protein product is CASSSLQGNEKLFF. The chain employs TRBV7-9 and TRBJ1-4, with 7 positions matching TRBD1. Trimming took 4 bases from V and 8 from J; bases not matched to a gene: 7. Germline V gene data show CDR1 as SEHNR and CDR2 as FQNEAQ (reference sequence). The CDR3 spans 14 residues. The variable domain in full, completed from reference TRBV7-9 and TRBJ1-4, reads DTGVSQNPRHKITKRGQNVTFRCDPISEHNRLYWYRQTLGQGPEFLTYFQNEAQLEKSRLLSDRFSAERPKGSFSTLEIQRTEQGDSAMYLCASSSLQGNEKLFFGSGTQLSVL.